This passage covers 32 T cell receptor beta chains from one sample sequenced in a study of control samples from healthy donors and cancer patients. Generated by immunoSEQ multiplex PCR, the TCRdb table keeps only in-frame clones and is missing some. The table has approximately 110,000 clones, about nine tenths seen once; the top ten hold almost 8%. The sample consisted of blood. These receptors came from a woman between 18 and 30 years old in good health.

The J gene is TRBJ2-1, the V gene TRBV5-4; 7 nucleotides agree with TRBD2. V was pared by 3 bases and J by 7 bases, with 22 bases of the junction left unmatched. Looked up from germline, CDR1 is SGHNT and CDR2 is YYREEE (reference sequence). CDR3 length: 19 residues. The CDR3 DNA reads TGTGCCAGCAGCTCAAAAGCCGGGGCCAGAGTATGGGGGGGGAATGAGCAGTTCTTC. This translates into CASSSKAGARVWGGNEQFF.

This clone was seen only once. The chain employs TRBV29-1 and TRBJ1-2; 9 bases fit TRBD1. CDR1 and CDR2 from the germline V gene are SQVTM and ANQGSEA. CDR3 length: 15 residues. With V trimmed by 7 bases and J by 4 bases, 13 bases remained unmatched. The chain's CDR3 is CSALGTGTITYGYTF. In DNA, the CDR3 is TGCAGCGCCTTAGGGACAGGGACTATCACCTATGGCTACACCTTC.

The DNA of the CDR3 is TGTGCCAGCTCACCACTCGTTCGTTTAGCGGGCGCTTCGAACACCGGGGAGCTGTTTTTT. Translated, it gives CASSPLVRLAGASNTGELFF. J is TRBJ2-2 and V is TRBV18; 7 bases line up with TRBD2. After removal of 1 base from V and 0 bases from J, the junction contained 14 bases not matched to a gene. Looked up from germline, CDR1 is KGHSH and CDR2 is LQKENI. This CDR3 is built from 20 residues.

The rearrangement links TRBV7-2 to TRBJ2-2, with 7 positions matching TRBD2. V trimming: 1 base; J trimming: 4 bases; junction bases outside the gene matches: 6. The CDR3 covers 16 residues. Germline lookup yields CDR1 SGHTA and CDR2 FQGNSA. CDR3 nucleotide sequence: TGTGCCAGCAGCTTAGGGCGCCTAGCGGCCACCGGGGAGCTGTTTTTT. Residues: CASSLGRLAATGELFF.

The rearrangement uses TRBV27 and TRBJ1-4, with 9 bases lining up with TRBD1. CDR3 length: 15 amino acids. In germline, CDR1 is MNHEY, CDR2 SMNVEV (reference sequence). Losses at the gene ends were 5 bases for V and 7 bases for J; bases not matched to a gene: 8. The CDR3 coding sequence is TGTGCCAGCAGTCCCGCGGACAGGGGTAGTGAAAAACTGTTTTTT. Its protein product is CASSPADRGSEKLFF.

Details on this clone: Mismatch with germline at one junction end may stem from a read error. The genes are TRBV7-7 and TRBJ2-5; TRBD1 matches 10 bases. The germline CDR1 and CDR2 sequences are SSHAT and FNYEAQ (reference sequence). This CDR3 spans 14 amino acids. Written as DNA, the CDR3 is TGTGCTAGCAGTACGGGACAGGGGTTGGAGACCCAGTACTTC. Translated, it gives CASSTGQGLETQYF.

The chain is built from TRBV6-5 and TRBJ1-1; tentative D call: TRBD1 (5 bases). CDR3 length: 15 residues. V was trimmed by 0 bases and J by 2 bases, leaving 10 bases between them. Germline V gives CDR1 MNHEY, CDR2 SVGAGI. Here the CDR3 reads CASSYSWQGNTEAFF. CDR3 in DNA: TGTGCCAGCAGTTACTCGTGGCAGGGTAACACTGAAGCTTTCTTT.

The chain joins TRBV7-9 to TRBJ1-6, with 8 positions matching TRBD1. Trimming removed 3 bases from V and 9 bases from J; junction bases left unmatched: 7. CDR1 and CDR2 (germline): SEHNR, FQNEAQ (reference sequence). The CDR3 runs to 15 residues. The CDR3 sequence: CASSLVRGQGSPLHF. The CDR3 nucleotides are TGTGCCAGCAGCTTGGTCAGGGGGCAGGGTTCACCCCTCCACTTT.

The chain employs TRBV6-2 or TRBV6-3 and TRBJ2-7; no firm D call. The CDR3 is 13 amino acids. Trimming cost V 0 bases and J 6 bases, with 9 bases left between them. Germline loops: CDR1 MNHEY, CDR2 SVGEGT. The CDR3 sequence: CASSYSPDREQYF. The CDR3 nucleotides are TGTGCCAGCAGTTACTCTCCAGATCGCGAGCAGTACTTC.

The chain is built from TRBV2 and TRBJ2-2; TRBD2 matches 9 bases. The J segment lost 4 bases and the V segment lost 11 bases, leaving 11 bases of the junction unmatched. The V gene's germline CDR1 is SNHLY and CDR2 FYNNEI. The CDR3 has 15 amino acids. Written as DNA, the CDR3 is TGTGCCGTTCCGAAACTAGCGGGCTTCACCGGGGAGCTGTTTTTT. Amino acids: CAVPKLAGFTGELFF.

This chain connects TRBV3-1 (or the pseudogene TRBV3-2) to TRBJ2-1; D assignment may be TRBD1 or TRBD2 (6 bases each). Germline values: CDR1 LGHDT, CDR2 YNNKEL (reference sequence). The CDR3 has 15 residues. The germline V and J ends were trimmed by 3 bases and 8 bases, with 17 bases remaining between them. CDR3 amino acids: CASSHGGTTWDEQFF. CDR3 in DNA: TGTGCCAGCAGCCATGGCGGGACAACTTGGGATGAGCAGTTCTTC.

This rearrangement joins TRBV28 to TRBJ1-2; 7 bases match TRBD1. V lost 6 bases and J lost 3; bases outside the gene matches: 7. This CDR3 has 14 residues. Germline V gene sequence: CDR1 MDHEN, CDR2 SYDVKM. CDR3 sequence: CASRVQGTDYGYTF. The DNA for the CDR3 is TGTGCCAGCAGGGTACAGGGGACTGACTATGGCTACACCTTC.

The rearrangement joins TRBV11-3 to TRBJ2-2, with D tentatively TRBD1 or TRBD2 (5 bases each). Trimming took off 10 bases at V and 4 bases at J, with 19 bases between the two ends. This CDR3 has 15 residues. Per the germline V gene, CDR1 is SGHNT and CDR2 is YENEEA. CDR3: CATPRGRSGTGELFF. In nucleotides, the CDR3 is TGTGCCACTCCGAGGGGCCGCAGCGGCACCGGGGAGCTGTTTTTT.

This clone has a single count. The chain links TRBV10-3 to TRBJ1-6; TRBD1 agrees at 11 bases. The CDR3 sequence is 16 residues long. V lost 5 bases to trimming and J lost 6 bases; unmatched junction nucleotides: 6. In germline, CDR1 is ENHRY, CDR2 SYGVKD. CDR3 region: CAISSGQGVGNSPLHF. The CDR3 DNA reads as TGTGCCATCAGTTCGGGACAGGGGGTAGGTAATTCACCCCTCCACTTT.

The chain has TRBV3-1 (or the pseudogene TRBV3-2) and TRBJ2-7; 9 bases line up with TRBD2. Trimming took 0 bases from V and 0 from J; bases not matched to a gene: 6. This CDR3 is 17 amino acids long. The germline V gene has CDR1 LGHDT and CDR2 YNNKEL (reference sequence). CDR3: CASSQDTSGYSSYEQYF. CDR3 sequence (DNA): TGTGCCAGCAGCCAAGATACTAGCGGGTACAGCTCCTACGAGCAGTACTTC.

The CDR3 DNA reads TGTGCCACCAGCAGAGAAGGCTCCTATAATTCACCCCTCCACTTT. Amino acids: CATSREGSYNSPLHF. This chain joins TRBV15 and TRBJ1-6; D remains ambiguous. V lost 0 bases and J 0 bases, leaving 3 bases between the germline ends. The CDR3 has 15 amino acids. Germline V gives CDR1 LNHNV, CDR2 YYDKDF (reference sequence).

This clone was observed once. The chain recombines TRBV21-1 with TRBJ1-2; TRBD1 is the table's D call, not checked against the DNA. TRBV21-1 is listed as a pseudogene. This CDR3 is built from 15 residues. For the CDR3, the DNA is TGTGCCAGCAGCAAAGCGCTATCTCAGGGGCCACGCTACACCTTC. Its protein is CASSKALSQGPRYTF.

The V call is TRBV5-1, the J call TRBJ1-6; 7 bases fit TRBD1. With V trimmed by 0 bases and J by 8 bases, 5 bases remained unmatched. Germline V gene lookup returns CDR1 SGHRS and CDR2 YFSETQ. The CDR3 is 15 amino acids. The CDR3 DNA sequence: TGCGCCAGCAGCTTGGGGGACAGCGAGCATTCACCCCTCCACTTT. Translation: CASSLGDSEHSPLHF.

This chain joins TRBV27 and TRBJ1-2; D ambiguous. Germline V gene sequence: CDR1 MNHEY, CDR2 SMNVEV (reference sequence). V was trimmed by 5 bases and J by 6 bases, leaving 19 bases between them. The CDR3 extends over 15 amino acids. DNA for the CDR3: TGTGCCAGCAGTGGTCACGGAGAAGAGGAAAATGGCTACACCTTC. Its translation: CASSGHGEEENGYTF.

As regards this clone: Distinct nucleotide sequences in the sample also encode this CDR3. The rearrangement uses TRBV7-9 and TRBJ2-1; 9 nucleotides line up with TRBD1. V was pared by 4 bases and J by 6 bases, with 4 bases of the junction left unmatched. CDR1 is SEHNR, CDR2 FQNEAQ, per germline (reference sequence). CDR3 length: 14 amino acids. The CDR3 DNA reads TGTGCCAGCAGCTCAGGGACAGGGATCAATGAGCAGTTCTTC. The encoded protein is CASSSGTGINEQFF.

This chain joins TRBV30 and TRBJ1-1; a possible D gene is TRBD1 (5 bases). This CDR3 comprises 14 residues. The V end was cut by 4 bases, the J end by 1 base, with 13 bases between. The germline V gene encodes CDR1 GTSNPN and CDR2 SVGIG (reference sequence). The CDR3 region is CAWKGQGENTEAFF. As DNA, the CDR3 is TGTGCCTGGAAAGGTCAGGGTGAGAACACTGAAGCTTTCTTT.

For the CDR3, the DNA is TGCGCCAGCAGCCAGGATAGGACAGGGGTCTCCTACGAGCAGTACTTC. Its translation is CASSQDRTGVSYEQYF. The chain employs TRBV4-3 and TRBJ2-7; 9 bases match TRBD1. V shed 3 bases and J 0 bases; nucleotides not matched to a gene: 6. CDR3 length equals 16 residues. Germline lookup yields CDR1 LGHNA and CDR2 YSLEER.

The rearrangement uses TRBV19 and TRBJ2-7, with 11 bases that match TRBD2. The CDR3 sequence is 19 residues long. V shed 4 bases, J shed 0 bases, and the junction held 14 bases outside the gene matches. Germline CDR1 is LNHDA and CDR2 is SQIVND (reference sequence). The CDR3 DNA reads as TGTGCCAGTAGTAAACTATTTACCGGACTAGCGGGCAGCTCCTACGAGCAGTACTTC. Translation gives CASSKLFTGLAGSSYEQYF.

This clone was seen only once. The chain recombines TRBV13 with TRBJ2-1; unclear D gene. CDR1 PRHDT and CDR2 FYEKMQ come from the germline V gene (reference sequence). The CDR3 length is 11 residues. V was shortened by 5 bases and J by 7 bases, with 6 bases between the two germline ends. This chain's CDR3 is CASSRRNEQFF. CDR3 nucleotide sequence: TGTGCCAGCAGCCGGAGAAATGAGCAGTTCTTC.

This clone appeared a few times. This rearrangement joins TRBV25-1 to TRBJ2-1; D may be TRBD1 (6 bases). V was pared by 5 bases and J by 3 bases, with 11 bases between. The CDR3 totals 14 residues. The germline CDR1 and CDR2 sequences are MGHDK and SYGVNS. CDR3 bases: TGTGCCAGCAGTAGGGCAGGGGACTACAATGAGCAGTTCTTC. Translating it yields CASSRAGDYNEQFF.

This rearrangement joins TRBV2 to TRBJ1-3; D is uncertain. The CDR3 covers 11 residues. V was trimmed by 8 bases and J by 0 bases, leaving 2 bases between them. Germline CDR1 is SNHLY and CDR2 is FYNNEI. As DNA, the CDR3 is TGTGCCAGCTTCTCTGGAAACACCATATATTTT. Translated: CASFSGNTIYF. Full variable domain (outside the CDR3, taken from reference TRBV2 and TRBJ1-3): EPEVTQTPSHQVTQMGQEVILRCVPISNHLYFYWYRQILGQKVEFLVSFYNNEISEKSEIFDDQFSVERPDGSNFTLKIRSTKLEDSAMYFCASFSGNTIYFGEGSWLTVV.

The rearrangement joins TRBV4-3 to TRBJ1-1; TRBD1 is a possible D gene (6 bases). V was cut by 0 bases and J by 4 bases, with 21 bases left in between. There are 18 residues in the CDR3. In germline, CDR1 is LGHNA, CDR2 YSLEER. The CDR3 DNA follows: TGCGCCAGCAGCCAAGATCTCGGGGGGGCGCATCTGTCCACTGAAGCTTTCTTT. Encoded protein: CASSQDLGGAHLSTEAFF.

CDR3 coding DNA: TGTGCCGCCTCCGGCGCGGGGAATTCCTATGGCTACACCTTC. Protein: CAASGAGNSYGYTF. V gene TRBV24-1 combines with J gene TRBJ1-2, with D uncertain. V was shortened by 12 bases and J by 4 bases, with 20 bases between the two germline ends. CDR1 KGHDR and CDR2 SFDVKD come from the germline V gene. CDR3 size: 14 residues.

The rearrangement uses TRBV24-1 and TRBJ2-5, with a possible D match to TRBD2 (5 bases). V was clipped by 5 bases and J by 5 bases, with 20 bases between them. The germline V gene has CDR1 KGHDR and CDR2 SFDVKD. The CDR3 is 16 amino acids. This chain's CDR3 is CATSGTEEGELETQYF. CDR3 DNA sequence: TGTGCCACCAGTGGGACGGAAGAGGGAGAACTTGAGACCCAGTACTTC.

The chain has TRBV4-3 and TRBJ2-1; 7 bases are a match to TRBD2. The CDR3 is 15 residues long. J lost 7 bases, V lost 0 bases, and 6 bases had no gene match. CDR1 and CDR2 from the germline V gene are LGHNA and YSLEER. Here the CDR3 reads CASSQDYRGSNEQFF. DNA of the CDR3: TGCGCCAGCAGCCAAGATTATCGCGGGAGTAATGAGCAGTTCTTC.

With respect to this clone: The same CDR3 arises from other DNA sequences in this sample as well. J is TRBJ2-2 and V is TRBV7-2, with D perhaps assigned TRBD1 or TRBD2 (5 bases each). This CDR3 has 14 amino acids. Germline lookup yields CDR1 SGHTA and CDR2 FQGNSA. V was clipped by 1 base and J by 5 bases, with 8 bases between them. The CDR3 here is CASSLVGGTGELFF. In DNA, the CDR3 is TGTGCCAGCAGCTTAGTTGGGGGAACCGGGGAGCTGTTTTTT.

The gene calls are TRBV6-2 or TRBV6-3 and TRBJ2-7, with TRBD2 matching over 10 bases. CDR3 length equals 15 residues. After removal of 4 bases from V and 2 bases from J, the junction contained 5 bases not matched to a gene. CDR1 is MNHEY, CDR2 SVGEGT, per germline. CDR3 bases: TGTGCCAGCAGTTCTACTAGCGGGGCCACCTACGAGCAGTACTTC. Translation: CASSSTSGATYEQYF.